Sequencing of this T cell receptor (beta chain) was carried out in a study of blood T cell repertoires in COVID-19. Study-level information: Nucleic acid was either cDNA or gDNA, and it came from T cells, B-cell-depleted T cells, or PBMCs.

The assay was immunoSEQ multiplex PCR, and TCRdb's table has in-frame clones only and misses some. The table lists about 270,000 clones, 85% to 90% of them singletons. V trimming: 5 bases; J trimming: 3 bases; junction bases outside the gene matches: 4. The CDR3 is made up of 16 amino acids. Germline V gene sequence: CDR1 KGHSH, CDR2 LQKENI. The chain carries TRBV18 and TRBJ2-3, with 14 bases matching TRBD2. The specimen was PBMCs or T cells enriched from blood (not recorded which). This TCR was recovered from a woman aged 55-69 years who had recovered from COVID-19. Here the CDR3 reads CASSARTSGGTDTQYF. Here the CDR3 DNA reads TGTGCCAGCTCAGCACGGACTAGCGGGGGGACAGATACGCAGTATTTT. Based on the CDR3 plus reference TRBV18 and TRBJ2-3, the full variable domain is NAGVMQNPRHLVRRRGQEARLRCSPMKGHSHVYWYRQLPEEGLKFMVYLQKENIIDESGMPKERFSAEFPKEGPSILRIQQVVRGDSAAYFCASSARTSGGTDTQYFGPGTRLTVL.